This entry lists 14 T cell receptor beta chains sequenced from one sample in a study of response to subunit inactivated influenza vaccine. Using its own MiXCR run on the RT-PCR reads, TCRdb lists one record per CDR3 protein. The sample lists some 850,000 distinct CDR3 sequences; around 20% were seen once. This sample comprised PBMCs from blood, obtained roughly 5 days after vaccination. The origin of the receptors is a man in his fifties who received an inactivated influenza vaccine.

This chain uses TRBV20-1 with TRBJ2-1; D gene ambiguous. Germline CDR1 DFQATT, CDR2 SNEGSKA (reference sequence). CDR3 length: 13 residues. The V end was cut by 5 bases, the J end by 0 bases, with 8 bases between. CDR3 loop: CSADHSSYNEQFF. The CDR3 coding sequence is TGCAGTGCTGACCATAGCTCCTACAATGAGCAGTTCTTC.

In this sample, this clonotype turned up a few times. The CDR3 sequence is CSAPGESNEKLFF. In DNA form, the CDR3 reads TGCAGTGCTCCAGGGGAGTCTAATGAAAAACTGTTTTTT. The chain recombines TRBV20-1 with TRBJ1-4, with TRBD1 as a possible D gene (6 bases). The CDR3 is made up of 13 amino acids. V dropped 5 bases and J dropped 3 bases, with 10 bases sitting between them. The germline CDR1 and CDR2 sequences are DFQATT and SNEGSKA (reference sequence).

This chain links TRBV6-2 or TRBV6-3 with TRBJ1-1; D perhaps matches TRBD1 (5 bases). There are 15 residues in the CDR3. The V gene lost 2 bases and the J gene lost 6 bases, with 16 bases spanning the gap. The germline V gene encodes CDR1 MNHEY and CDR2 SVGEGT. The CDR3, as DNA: TGTGCCAGCAGTTACCAGCAGGGAGGTGGTTCTGAAGCTTTCTTT. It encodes CASSYQQGGGSEAFF.

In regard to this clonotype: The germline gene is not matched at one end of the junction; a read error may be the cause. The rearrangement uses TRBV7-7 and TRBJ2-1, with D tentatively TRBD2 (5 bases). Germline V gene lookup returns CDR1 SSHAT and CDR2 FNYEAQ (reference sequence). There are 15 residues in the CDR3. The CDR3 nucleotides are TGTGCTAGCAGCACCGGACGGGGAACCTACAATGAGCAGTTCTTC. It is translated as CASSTGRGTYNEQFF.

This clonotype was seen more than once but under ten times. DNA of the CDR3: TGTGCCAGCAGTTATTCGCGGACTAATGAAAAACTGTTTTTT. Translating gives CASSYSRTNEKLFF. The V and J genes are TRBV6-5 and TRBJ1-4; no reliable D call. This CDR3 region has 14 residues. Germline CDR1 is MNHEY and CDR2 is SVGAGI. V shed 3 bases and J shed 2 bases, with 7 bases lying between them.

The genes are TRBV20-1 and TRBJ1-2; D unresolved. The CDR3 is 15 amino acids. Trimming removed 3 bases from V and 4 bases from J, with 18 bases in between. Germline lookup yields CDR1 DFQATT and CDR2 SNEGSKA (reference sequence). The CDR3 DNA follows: TGCAGTGCTAGGCACCCTCAGAGGCCGGGCTATGGCTACACCTTC. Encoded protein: CSARHPQRPGYGYTF.

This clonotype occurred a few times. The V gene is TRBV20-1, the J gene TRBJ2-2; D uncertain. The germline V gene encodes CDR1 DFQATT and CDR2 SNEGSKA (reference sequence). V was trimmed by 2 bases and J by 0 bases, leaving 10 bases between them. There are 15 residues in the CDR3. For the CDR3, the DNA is TGCAGTGCTAGACACGGCGGTACGAACACCGGGGAGCTGTTTTTT. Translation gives CSARHGGTNTGELFF.

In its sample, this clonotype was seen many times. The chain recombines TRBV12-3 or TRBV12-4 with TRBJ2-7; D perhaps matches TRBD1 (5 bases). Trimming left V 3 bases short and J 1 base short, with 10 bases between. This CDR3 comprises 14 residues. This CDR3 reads CASSFSGSSYEQYF. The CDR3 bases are TGTGCCAGCAGTTTCTCAGGGTCGTCCTACGAGCAGTACTTC.

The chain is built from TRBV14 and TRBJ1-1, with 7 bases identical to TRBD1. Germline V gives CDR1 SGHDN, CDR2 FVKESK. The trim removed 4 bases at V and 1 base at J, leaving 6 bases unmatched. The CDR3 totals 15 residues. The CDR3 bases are TGTGCCAGCAGCCGAGAGACAGGGAGGAACACTGAAGCTTTCTTT. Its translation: CASSRETGRNTEAFF. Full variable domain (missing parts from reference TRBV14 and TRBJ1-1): EAGVTQFPSHSVIEKGQTVTLRCDPISGHDNLYWYRRVMGKEIKFLLHFVKESKQDESGMPNNRFLAERTGGTYSTLKVQPAELEDSGVYFCASSRETGRNTEAFFGQGTRLTVV.

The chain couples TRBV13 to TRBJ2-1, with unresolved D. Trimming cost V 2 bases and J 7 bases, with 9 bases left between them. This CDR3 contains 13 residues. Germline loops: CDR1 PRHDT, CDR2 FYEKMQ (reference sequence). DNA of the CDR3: TGTGCCAGCAGCTTATTTCTCGGGAATGAGCAGTTCTTC. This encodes CASSLFLGNEQFF.

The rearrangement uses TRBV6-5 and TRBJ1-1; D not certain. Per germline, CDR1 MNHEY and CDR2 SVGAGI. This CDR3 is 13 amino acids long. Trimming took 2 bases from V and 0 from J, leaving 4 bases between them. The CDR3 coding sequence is TGTGCCAGCAGTTACGTTATGAACACTGAAGCTTTCTTT. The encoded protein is CASSYVMNTEAFF.

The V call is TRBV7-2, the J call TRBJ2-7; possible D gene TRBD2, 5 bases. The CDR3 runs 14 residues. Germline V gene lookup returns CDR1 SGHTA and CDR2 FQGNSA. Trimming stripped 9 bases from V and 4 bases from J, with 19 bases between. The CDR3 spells CASSARAVGYEQYF. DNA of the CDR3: TGTGCCAGTTCCGCGAGGGCGGTTGGGTACGAGCAGTACTTC.

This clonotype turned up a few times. The CDR3 coding sequence is TGTGCCAGCAGTTACCCGTCAGATAACAATGAGCAGTTCTTC. Protein: CASSYPSDNNEQFF. V is TRBV6-2 or TRBV6-3 and J is TRBJ2-1; D call uncertain. The germline gives CDR1 MNHEY, CDR2 SVGEGT. The CDR3 runs to 14 residues. The germline V and J ends were trimmed by 2 bases and 5 bases, with 10 bases remaining between them.

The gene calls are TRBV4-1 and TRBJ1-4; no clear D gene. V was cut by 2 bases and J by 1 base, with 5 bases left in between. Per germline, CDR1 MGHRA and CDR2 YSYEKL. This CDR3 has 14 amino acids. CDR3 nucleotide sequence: TGCGCCAGCAGCCAAACTATAACTAATGAAAAACTGTTTTTT. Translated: CASSQTITNEKLFF.